This T cell receptor (beta chain) was observed in a study of blood T cell repertoires in COVID-19. Study as a whole: T cells, B-cell-depleted T cells, or PBMCs provided the cDNA or gDNA that served as material.

The CDR3 extends over 16 amino acids. CDR1 and CDR2 from the germline V gene are PRHDT and FYEKMQ (reference sequence). Trimming left V 5 bases short and J 6 bases short, with 20 bases between. TCRdb keeps only in-frame clones here, not all; method: immunoSEQ multiplex PCR. The sample shows over 150,000 clones, about 85% of them seen only once. This TCR derives from a man aged 40-55 years who had recovered from COVID-19. The sample was PBMCs or T cells enriched from blood (not recorded which). V is TRBV13 and J is TRBJ2-1; perhaps TRBD1 as D (5 bases). The CDR3, as DNA: TGTGCCAGCAGCGGTTTAGGGCTAGACAGAGGCAATGAGCAGTTCTTC. Its protein is CASSGLGLDRGNEQFF.